These T cell receptor beta chains were read from a single sample in a study of T cell responses to AZD1222 COVID-19 vaccine. Produced via immunoSEQ multiplex PCR; TCRdb's table is partial and in-frame only. The table lists 200,000 to 250,000 clones, approximately 94% of them singletons. The specimen comprised peripheral blood, sampled 28 days after the second dose of the MenACWY control vaccine. These receptors came from an adult who received the MenACWY meningococcal vaccine as a control. Both conserved end residues are part of each CDR3. The order of the fields is J gene, V gene, CDR3 length, D gene, clone size, CDR3 DNA, CDR3 protein. A D gene is named only where the DNA matches it firmly. Some rows have no size entry. The others give once, few or many, or a class for an expanded clone.

J gene: TRBJ1-1
V gene: TRBV30
CDR3 length: 13
D gene: NA
clone size: NA
CDR3 DNA: TGTGCCTGGAGCGTTCAACAGTCATCTGAAGCTTTCTTT
CDR3 protein: CAWSVQQSSEAFF

J gene: TRBJ2-3
V gene: TRBV7-3
CDR3 length: 20
D gene: TRBD2
clone size: NA
CDR3 DNA: TGTGCCAGCAGCTTAAGGGGAACCTCTGGGACTAGCGGGGGCACAGATACGCAGTATTTT
CDR3 protein: CASSLRGTSGTSGGTDTQYF

J gene: TRBJ1-1
V gene: TRBV15
CDR3 length: 17
D gene: NA
clone size: NA
CDR3 DNA: TGTGCCACCAGCCCAACAAAAATGGCGGGGCAGAGGGCTGAAGCTTTCTTT
CDR3 protein: CATSPTKMAGQRAEAFF

J gene: TRBJ2-2
V gene: TRBV2
CDR3 length: 12
D gene: NA
clone size: NA
CDR3 DNA: TGTGCCAGCAGTGAAGCGGGACAGGAGCTGTTTTTT
CDR3 protein: CASSEAGQELFF

J gene: TRBJ2-7
V gene: TRBV5-1
CDR3 length: 14
D gene: NA
clone size: NA
CDR3 DNA: TGCGCCAGCAGGGAGGGACAGTATTCCTACGAGCAGTACTTC
CDR3 protein: CASREGQYSYEQYF

J gene: TRBJ1-1
V gene: TRBV13
CDR3 length: 20
D gene: TRBD1
clone size: NA
CDR3 DNA: TGTGCCAGCAGCTTAGGCGGGACAGGGGGCAATAGAGACTCGAACACTGAAGCTTTCTTT
CDR3 protein: CASSLGGTGGNRDSNTEAFF

J gene: TRBJ1-4
V gene: TRBV29-1
CDR3 length: 13
D gene: TRBD1
clone size: NA
CDR3 DNA: TGCAGCGTTGGGGACAGGGTAGGAGAAAAACTGTTTTTT
CDR3 protein: CSVGDRVGEKLFF

J gene: TRBJ2-5
V gene: TRBV25-1
CDR3 length: 11
D gene: NA
clone size: NA
CDR3 DNA: TGTGCCAGCAGAGGGGAGTCGACCCAGTACTTC
CDR3 protein: CASRGESTQYF

J gene: TRBJ2-2
V gene: TRBV2
CDR3 length: 14
D gene: NA
clone size: NA
CDR3 DNA: TGTGCCAGCCCCTCGGACCGCTCCACCGGGGAGCTGTTTTTT
CDR3 protein: CASPSDRSTGELFF

J gene: TRBJ1-2
V gene: TRBV4-3
CDR3 length: 15
D gene: NA
clone size: NA
CDR3 DNA: TGCGCCAGCAGCCCGACCGACAGGTTCTACTATGGCTACACCTTC
CDR3 protein: CASSPTDRFYYGYTF

J gene: TRBJ2-7
V gene: TRBV29-1
CDR3 length: 12
D gene: TRBD1
clone size: NA
CDR3 DNA: TGCAGCGCCCGGACAGGGCCCTACGAGCAGTACTTC
CDR3 protein: CSARTGPYEQYF

J gene: TRBJ2-7
V gene: TRBV24-1
CDR3 length: 15
D gene: TRBD1
clone size: NA
CDR3 DNA: TGTGCCACCAGTGAAGGGACAGGAGACCGATGGGAGCAGTACTTC
CDR3 protein: CATSEGTGDRWEQYF

J gene: TRBJ1-3
V gene: TRBV28
CDR3 length: 14
D gene: NA
clone size: NA
CDR3 DNA: TGTGCCAGCACCCGACAGTTCTCTGGAAACACCATATATTTT
CDR3 protein: CASTRQFSGNTIYF

J gene: TRBJ2-3
V gene: TRBV15
CDR3 length: 16
D gene: NA
clone size: once
CDR3 DNA: TGTGCCACCAGCAGAGAGAGAGGGGTGTACACAGATACGCAGTATTTT
CDR3 protein: CATSRERGVYTDTQYF

J gene: TRBJ1-4
V gene: TRBV5-1
CDR3 length: 16
D gene: NA
clone size: NA
CDR3 DNA: TGCGCCAGCAGCCCGCGGACACTTACAACTAATGAAAAACTGTTTTTT
CDR3 protein: CASSPRTLTTNEKLFF

J gene: TRBJ1-2
V gene: TRBV11-2
CDR3 length: 15
D gene: TRBD1
clone size: NA
CDR3 DNA: TGTGCCAGCCGAAAGACTGGTCAGGGGGGCTATGGCTACACCTTC
CDR3 protein: CASRKTGQGGYGYTF

J gene: TRBJ1-5
V gene: TRBV28
CDR3 length: 13
D gene: TRBD1
clone size: NA
CDR3 DNA: TGTGCCAGCAGCAGGACAGGAGATCAGCCCCAGCATTTT
CDR3 protein: CASSRTGDQPQHF

J gene: TRBJ2-2
V gene: TRBV4-2
CDR3 length: 16
D gene: NA
clone size: NA
CDR3 DNA: TGTGCCAGCAGCGCCCAGGGACAATCGAACACCGGGGAGCTGTTTTTT
CDR3 protein: CASSAQGQSNTGELFF

J gene: TRBJ1-1
V gene: TRBV27
CDR3 length: 15
D gene: TRBD1
clone size: NA
CDR3 DNA: TGTGCCAGCAGTTTAGTACAGGGGCACAACACTGAAGCTTTCTTT
CDR3 protein: CASSLVQGHNTEAFF

J gene: TRBJ1-1
V gene: TRBV6-6
CDR3 length: 14
D gene: NA
clone size: once
CDR3 DNA: NA
CDR3 protein: CASSSSPENTEAFF

J gene: TRBJ2-5
V gene: TRBV18
CDR3 length: 13
D gene: NA
clone size: once
CDR3 DNA: TGTGCCAGCTCACCTCGGGCCCAAGAGACCCAGTACTTC
CDR3 protein: CASSPRAQETQYF

J gene: TRBJ1-4
V gene: TRBV5-1
CDR3 length: 15
D gene: NA
clone size: NA
CDR3 DNA: TGCGCCAGCCAAGCCGGGACAACGCTGTCTGAAAAACTGTTTTTT
CDR3 protein: CASQAGTTLSEKLFF

J gene: TRBJ1-2
V gene: TRBV30
CDR3 length: 12
D gene: NA
clone size: NA
CDR3 DNA: TGTGCCTGGAGTTTCCCTAACTATGGCTACACCTTC
CDR3 protein: CAWSFPNYGYTF

J gene: TRBJ1-4
V gene: TRBV3-1/TRBV3-2
CDR3 length: 17
D gene: NA
clone size: NA
CDR3 DNA: TGTGCCAGCAGCCAAGGTGAGTTTGTGTATCAGGCTACAAAACTGTTTTTT
CDR3 protein: CASSQGEFVYQATKLFF

J gene: TRBJ1-1
V gene: TRBV29-1
CDR3 length: 13
D gene: NA
clone size: NA
CDR3 DNA: TGCAGCGTTGAAGAAAACATGAACACTGAAGCTTTCTTT
CDR3 protein: CSVEENMNTEAFF

J gene: TRBJ2-7
V gene: TRBV5-1
CDR3 length: 12
D gene: NA
clone size: NA
CDR3 DNA: TGCGCCAGCAGCTTGGAGGGAACGGAGCAGTACTTC
CDR3 protein: CASSLEGTEQYF

J gene: TRBJ2-7
V gene: TRBV19
CDR3 length: 16
D gene: NA
clone size: NA
CDR3 DNA: TGTGCCAGTAGTATAGGACGAGGGATCGCCCCTGACGAGCAGTACTTC
CDR3 protein: CASSIGRGIAPDEQYF

J gene: TRBJ1-4
V gene: TRBV28
CDR3 length: 15
D gene: NA
clone size: NA
CDR3 DNA: TGTGCCAGCAGTTTAGGGGGGGACCTTCAGGTGGAACTGTTTTTT
CDR3 protein: CASSLGGDLQVELFF

J gene: TRBJ1-4
V gene: TRBV5-6
CDR3 length: 13
D gene: NA
clone size: NA
CDR3 DNA: TGTGCCAGCAGCAAGGGACACGGTGAAAAACTGTTTTTT
CDR3 protein: CASSKGHGEKLFF

J gene: TRBJ1-2
V gene: TRBV6-5
CDR3 length: 13
D gene: NA
clone size: NA
CDR3 DNA: TGTGCCAGCAGAGGGGGTGATGCCTATGGCTACACCTTC
CDR3 protein: CASRGGDAYGYTF

J gene: TRBJ2-7
V gene: TRBV24-1
CDR3 length: 13
D gene: TRBD1
clone size: NA
CDR3 DNA: TGTGCCACCAGTGACCGGACAGGGGGCGAGCAGTACTTC
CDR3 protein: CATSDRTGGEQYF

J gene: TRBJ2-7
V gene: TRBV18
CDR3 length: 14
D gene: TRBD1
clone size: NA
CDR3 DNA: TGTGCCAGCTCACCAACGACAGGGGCCTACGAGCAGTACTTC
CDR3 protein: CASSPTTGAYEQYF

J gene: TRBJ2-7
V gene: TRBV6-1
CDR3 length: 19
D gene: TRBD2
clone size: NA
CDR3 DNA: TGTGCCAGCAGTGACCCTAGCGGGAGAGTACGGTTGGGTACCTACGAGCAGTACTTC
CDR3 protein: CASSDPSGRVRLGTYEQYF

J gene: TRBJ2-2
V gene: TRBV7-9
CDR3 length: 15
D gene: TRBD2
clone size: NA
CDR3 DNA: TGTGCCAACCCGCGGGGGGGAGCGAACACCGGGGAGCTGTTTTTT
CDR3 protein: CANPRGGANTGELFF

J gene: TRBJ2-3
V gene: TRBV12-3/TRBV12-4
CDR3 length: 11
D gene: NA
clone size: NA
CDR3 DNA: TGTGCCAGCACCGACCTAGATACGCAGTATTTT
CDR3 protein: CASTDLDTQYF

J gene: TRBJ2-5
V gene: TRBV19
CDR3 length: 14
D gene: NA
clone size: NA
CDR3 DNA: TGTGCCAGTAGTATAGGGCAGGGGCAAGAGACCCAGTACTTC
CDR3 protein: CASSIGQGQETQYF

J gene: TRBJ1-1
V gene: TRBV7-8
CDR3 length: 14
D gene: TRBD1
clone size: NA
CDR3 DNA: TGTGCCAGCAGCTTATTGAGGACAGGGACTGAAGCTTTCTTT
CDR3 protein: CASSLLRTGTEAFF

J gene: TRBJ2-7
V gene: TRBV27
CDR3 length: 13
D gene: NA
clone size: NA
CDR3 DNA: TGTGCCAGCAGTCTGGGGAAATTGTACGAGCAGTACTTC
CDR3 protein: CASSLGKLYEQYF

J gene: TRBJ1-2
V gene: TRBV5-6
CDR3 length: 13
D gene: NA
clone size: NA
CDR3 DNA: TGTGCCAGCAGCTTGGGGGGGACATATGGCTACACCTTC
CDR3 protein: CASSLGGTYGYTF

J gene: TRBJ1-5
V gene: TRBV12-3/TRBV12-4
CDR3 length: 13
D gene: NA
clone size: NA
CDR3 DNA: TGTGCCAGCAGTTTACTGAGCAATCAGCCCCAGCATTTT
CDR3 protein: CASSLLSNQPQHF

J gene: TRBJ2-1
V gene: TRBV28
CDR3 length: 12
D gene: NA
clone size: NA
CDR3 DNA: TGTGCCAGCAGTACGACTAGCAATGAGCAGTTCTTC
CDR3 protein: CASSTTSNEQFF

J gene: TRBJ1-1
V gene: TRBV3-1/TRBV3-2
CDR3 length: 13
D gene: TRBD1
clone size: NA
CDR3 DNA: TGTGCCAGCAGTTGGACAGGGGGATCTGAAGCTTTCTTT
CDR3 protein: CASSWTGGSEAFF

J gene: TRBJ2-3
V gene: TRBV6-5
CDR3 length: 13
D gene: TRBD1
clone size: NA
CDR3 DNA: TGTGCCAGCAGGGAGACCGGGACAGTGGCGCAGTATTTT
CDR3 protein: CASRETGTVAQYF

J gene: TRBJ1-2
V gene: TRBV28
CDR3 length: 13
D gene: TRBD1
clone size: NA
CDR3 DNA: TGTGCCAGCAATACAGGGGTCTCCTATGGCTACACCTTC
CDR3 protein: CASNTGVSYGYTF